Listed here are 6 T cell receptor beta chains from one sample, sequenced in a study of cytomegalovirus exposure and HLA in healthy donors. The study ran its PCR with 60 Vbeta and 13 Jbeta primers. Repertoires were generated with immunoSEQ multiplex PCR, while TCRdb's copy carries only in-frame clones and drops some. The sample includes some 110,000 clones, around 69% seen only once; the top ten take approximately 8%. The sample consisted of PBMCs. The receptors were sampled from a woman between 40 and 50 years old in good health and CMV-seropositive.

This rearrangement joins TRBV5-1 to TRBJ2-7; 7 bases match TRBD1. V shed 1 base, J shed 3 bases, and the junction held 7 bases outside the gene matches. Germline V gives CDR1 SGHRS, CDR2 YFSETQ. The CDR3 length is 15 residues. CDR3: CASSLSGQDFYEQYF. The CDR3 coding sequence is TGCGCCAGCAGCTTGTCCGGACAGGATTTCTACGAGCAGTACTTC.

This clone was counted a few times. The V call is TRBV5-1, the J call TRBJ1-2, with D possibly TRBD1 on 6 matching bases. This CDR3 comprises 14 residues. In germline, CDR1 is SGHRS, CDR2 YFSETQ. The V gene lost 0 bases and the J gene lost 8 bases, with 14 bases spanning the gap. CDR3 sequence (DNA): TGCGCCAGCAGCTTGGGACAGGCTTGGGACGGCTACACCTTC. This gives the protein CASSLGQAWDGYTF. Supplemented by reference TRBV5-1 and TRBJ1-2, the full variable domain reads KAGVTQTPRYLIKTRGQQVTLSCSPISGHRSVSWYQQTPGQGLQFLFEYFSETQRNKGNFPGRFSGRQFSNSRSEMNVSTLELGDSALYLCASSLGQAWDGYTFGSGTRLTVV.

The chain couples TRBV4-1 to TRBJ2-1; TRBD1 agrees at 8 bases. This CDR3 has 14 amino acids. The germline V gene has CDR1 MGHRA and CDR2 YSYEKL. J was trimmed by 7 bases and V by 3 bases; bases with no gene match: 5. DNA for the CDR3: TGCGCCAGCAGCCAGGACAGGGTGGGGAATGAGCAGTTCTTC. Encoded protein: CASSQDRVGNEQFF.

The V call is TRBV5-1, the J call TRBJ2-7, with D maybe TRBD2 (6 bases). Germline V CDR1 and CDR2: SGHRS, YFSETQ. The CDR3 runs 15 residues. Trimming took off 3 bases at V and 0 bases at J, with 13 bases between the two ends. In DNA form, the CDR3 reads TGCGCCAGCAGCTCCATCCCGGGAGTCTCCTACGAGCAGTACTTC. Translating gives CASSSIPGVSYEQYF.

This clone showed up just a few times. This chain links TRBV7-9 with TRBJ2-7, with D possibly matching TRBD1 (6 bases). CDR1 SEHNR and CDR2 FQNEAQ come from the germline V gene (reference sequence). V lost 4 bases to trimming and J lost 2 bases, with 6 bases between them. The CDR3 is made up of 12 amino acids. The CDR3 coding sequence is TGTGCCAGCAGCTCAGGGGCCTACGAGCAGTACTTC. Its protein is CASSSGAYEQYF. The whole variable domain, filled in from reference TRBV7-9 and TRBJ2-7, reads DTGVSQNPRHKITKRGQNVTFRCDPISEHNRLYWYRQTLGQGPEFLTYFQNEAQLEKSRLLSDRFSAERPKGSFSTLEIQRTEQGDSAMYLCASSSGAYEQYFGPGTRLTVT.

The V and J genes are TRBV6-5 and TRBJ2-7, with TRBD2 matching 9 bases. Trimming cost V 4 bases and J 3 bases; bases outside gene matches: 10. CDR1 and CDR2 from the germline V gene are MNHEY and SVGAGI. CDR3 length: 16 residues. CDR3 nucleotides: TGTGCCAGCAGTTCGCCACTAGCGGGTGACCTCTACGAGCAGTACTTC. Encoded protein: CASSSPLAGDLYEQYF.